The 27 T cell receptor beta chains listed next were all sequenced from one sample in a study of blood T cell repertoires in COVID-19 (dated by TCRdb to between 2020 and 2021). Library preparation was by the immunoSEQ multiplex PCR assay. Held by TCRdb, this immuneACCESS table contains in-frame sequences only and omits some clones. Under half of the omission traces to an unresolved V gene where checked; the cause of the rest is unknown. For this sample the table gives 110,000 or so clones, of which roughly 80% were detected only once. The ten largest clones represent approximately 19% of the sample. What was sequenced was peripheral blood. The origin of the receptors is a woman between 65 and 79 years old with acute or convalescent COVID-19.

The chain carries TRBV27 and TRBJ1-6; D possibly corresponds to TRBD1 (5 bases). The length of the CDR3 is 11 residues. Germline V lookup: CDR1 MNHEY, CDR2 SMNVEV (reference sequence). The germline V and J ends were trimmed by 8 bases and 17 bases, with 16 bases remaining between them. The CDR3 coding sequence is TGTGCCAGCGGGTTTAGCGGGGGGGTCCACTTT. Protein product: CASGFSGGVHF.

This clone showed up just once. The J gene is TRBJ2-3, the V gene TRBV3-1 (or the pseudogene TRBV3-2), with D possibly matching TRBD1 (6 bases). CDR3 length: 16 amino acids. CDR1 and CDR2 from the germline V gene are LGHDT and YNNKEL (reference sequence). V lost 1 base to trimming and J lost 1 base, with 12 bases between them. Written as DNA, the CDR3 is TGTGCCAGCAGCCAAGCACGGGCAGGGGGCACAGATACGCAGTATTTT. Amino acid sequence: CASSQARAGGTDTQYF.

Here the CDR3 reads CASSPFPSGVTYEQYF. CDR3 DNA: TGTGCCAGCAGCCCATTTCCTAGCGGGGTTACCTACGAGCAGTACTTC. The chain recombines TRBV28 with TRBJ2-7; TRBD2 agrees at 9 bases. The germline CDR1 and CDR2 sequences are MDHEN and SYDVKM. The CDR3 spans 16 residues. V lost 6 bases and J lost 2; bases outside the gene matches: 11.

The chain carries TRBV19 and TRBJ2-2; D is undetermined. The CDR3 length is 12 residues. Germline V lookup: CDR1 LNHDA, CDR2 SQIVND (reference sequence). In DNA form, the CDR3 reads TGTGCAACCTCCGCACAAGCCGGGGAGCTGTTTTTT. Amino acids: CATSAQAGELFF.

The chain combines TRBV28 with TRBJ2-7; D gene unclear. This CDR3 is 9 amino acids long. The germline CDR1 and CDR2 sequences are MDHEN and SYDVKM. The ends were cut back, 10 bases at V and 7 bases at J, with 8 bases in the middle. The CDR3 bases are TGTGCCAATCCGGAGGAGCAGTACTTC. Translated: CANPEEQYF.

There are a few counts of this clone. The chain couples TRBV7-9 to TRBJ1-1, with TRBD1 identical over 8 bases. The CDR3 length is 14 residues. Germline trimming cut 4 bases from V and 4 bases from J; bases unmatched to any gene: 5. Germline loops: CDR1 SEHNR, CDR2 FQNEAQ (reference sequence). Written as DNA, the CDR3 is TGTGCCAGCAGCTCCCTACAGGGGGTCACTGAAGCTTTCTTT. It encodes CASSSLQGVTEAFF.

The rearrangement uses TRBV4-1 and TRBJ1-6; D might be TRBD1 (5 bases). The CDR3 runs to 17 residues. The germline V gene has CDR1 MGHRA and CDR2 YSYEKL. V lost 0 bases and J 7 bases, leaving 16 bases between the germline ends. CDR3 DNA sequence: TGCGCCAGCAGCCAAGATCCTAGGGGATCGGGCAATTCACCCCTCCACTTT. Its protein is CASSQDPRGSGNSPLHF.

J is TRBJ1-3 and V is TRBV2; D unclear. There are 15 residues in the CDR3. Between the trimmed V and J ends, which lost 7 bases and 2 bases, there was a span of 15 bases. From germline, CDR1 is SNHLY and CDR2 FYNNEI. The CDR3 protein is CASTFLRQAGNTIYF. The CDR3 DNA is TGTGCCAGCACTTTCCTCAGGCAGGCTGGAAACACCATATATTTT.

V usage is TRBV28 and J usage is TRBJ1-2; D perhaps matches TRBD1 (5 bases). Germline lookup yields CDR1 MDHEN and CDR2 SYDVKM. The CDR3 has 15 amino acids. Trimming took off 2 bases at V and 2 bases at J, with 12 bases between the two ends. The CDR3 protein is CASSLLGRTNYGYTF. As DNA, the CDR3 is TGTGCCAGCAGTTTACTTGGACGGACAAACTATGGCTACACCTTC.

This chain uses TRBV5-4 with TRBJ2-2; perhaps TRBD2 as D (7 bases). There are 16 residues in the CDR3. Germline V CDR1 and CDR2: SGHNT, YYREEE (reference sequence). Trimming shortened V by 4 bases and J by 4 bases, and 17 bases separated the two germline ends. The CDR3 DNA reads TGTGCCAGCAGCGCGGGCGGGGGCCTGGGCACCGGGGAGCTGTTTTTT. The encoded protein is CASSAGGGLGTGELFF.

The J gene is TRBJ1-1, the V gene TRBV29-1; no reliable D call. The CDR3 covers 12 residues. Trimming stripped 6 bases from V and 3 bases from J, with 11 bases between. Per germline, CDR1 SQVTM and CDR2 ANQGSEA. The CDR3 loop reads CSVRMRDTEAFF. CDR3 DNA: TGCAGCGTACGGATGCGGGACACTGAAGCTTTCTTT.

V is TRBV6-6 and J is TRBJ1-3; possibly TRBD1 for D (6 bases). The V end lost 6 bases, the J end lost 4 bases, and 13 bases lay between the germline ends. The CDR3 is 14 amino acids. In germline, CDR1 is MNHNY, CDR2 SVGAGI (reference sequence). The CDR3 loop is CASSHPGHGNTIYF. The CDR3 nucleotides read TGTGCCAGCAGCCACCCGGGACACGGAAACACCATATATTTT.

The chain has TRBV7-8 and TRBJ2-2, with 8 bases matching TRBD1. Germline V CDR1 and CDR2: SGHVS, FQNEAQ. Losses at the gene ends were 4 bases for V and 8 bases for J; bases not matched to a gene: 12. The CDR3 sequence is 16 residues long. This chain's CDR3 is CASSWDRPSLAGELFF. The CDR3 DNA sequence: TGTGCCAGCAGCTGGGACAGGCCATCTTTGGCGGGGGAGCTGTTTTTT.

In its sample, this clone was seen a few times. V and J are TRBV3-1 (or the pseudogene TRBV3-2) and TRBJ2-7, with a tentative D call TRBD1 (6 bases). The germline V and J ends were trimmed by 1 base and 1 base, with 14 bases remaining between them. CDR3 size: 16 residues. Looked up from germline, CDR1 is LGHDT and CDR2 is YNNKEL (reference sequence). As DNA, the CDR3 is TGTGCCAGCAGCCAAGGTCCACGACAGGCGTCCTACGAGCAGTACTTC. This encodes CASSQGPRQASYEQYF.

This clone appeared a few times. The genes are TRBV10-3 and TRBJ1-1; D remains unclear. Trimming took off 0 bases at V and 4 bases at J, with 6 bases between the two ends. The CDR3 has 13 residues. Germline CDR1 is ENHRY and CDR2 is SYGVKD. The CDR3 is CAISESEVTEAFF. CDR3 in DNA: TGTGCCATCAGTGAGTCGGAGGTCACTGAAGCTTTCTTT.

The chain couples TRBV7-2 to TRBJ2-4; D not certain. This CDR3 is built from 13 residues. Trimming took 5 bases from V and 2 from J, leaving 7 bases between them. Germline loops: CDR1 SGHTA, CDR2 FQGNSA. Here the CDR3 reads CASSRESKNIQYF. The CDR3 DNA reads TGTGCCAGCAGCCGAGAATCCAAAAACATTCAGTACTTC.

This chain connects TRBV19 to TRBJ1-1; the D gene is possibly TRBD1 (6 bases). Germline values: CDR1 LNHDA, CDR2 SQIVND (reference sequence). The V end was cut by 3 bases, the J end by 2 bases, with 10 bases between. The CDR3 runs to 14 residues. DNA for the CDR3: TGTGCCAGTAGTATCACGGACAGAAACACTGAAGCTTTCTTT. Its protein is CASSITDRNTEAFF. Full variable domain (outside the CDR3, taken from reference TRBV19 and TRBJ1-1): DGGITQSPKYLFRKEGQNVTLSCEQNLNHDAMYWYRQDPGQGLRLIYYSQIVNDFQKGDIAEGYSVSREKKESFPLTVTSAQKNPTAFYLCASSITDRNTEAFFGQGTRLTVV.

This rearrangement joins TRBV9 to TRBJ2-7; the D gene is possibly TRBD2 (6 bases). Germline loops: CDR1 SGDLS, CDR2 YYNGEE. V lost 1 base and J 1 base, leaving 9 bases between the germline ends. The CDR3 has 14 amino acids. The DNA for the CDR3 is TGTGCCAGCAGCGTAAGGACTAAGTCCTACGAGCAGTACTTC. Protein product: CASSVRTKSYEQYF.

This sequence joins TRBV2 and TRBJ2-6, with 7 nucleotides matching TRBD2. V trimming: 2 bases; J trimming: 2 bases; junction bases outside the gene matches: 3. Germline CDR1 reads SNHLY; CDR2 reads FYNNEI. The CDR3 consists of 16 residues. CDR3: CASSEREGTGANVLTF. In nucleotides, the CDR3 is TGTGCCAGCAGTGAAAGGGAGGGTACTGGGGCCAACGTCCTGACTTTC. Combining the CDR3 with reference TRBV2 and TRBJ2-6 gives the whole variable domain EPEVTQTPSHQVTQMGQEVILRCVPISNHLYFYWYRQILGQKVEFLVSFYNNEISEKSEIFDDQFSVERPDGSNFTLKIRSTKLEDSAMYFCASSEREGTGANVLTFGAGSRLTVL.

The chain recombines TRBV27 with TRBJ1-2; 12 nucleotides line up with TRBD1. CDR3 size: 13 residues. Germline assignment: CDR1 MNHEY and CDR2 SMNVEV (reference sequence). V lost 4 bases and J lost 10; bases outside the gene matches: 4. CDR3 loop: CASSSRDRGPYTF. In DNA form, the CDR3 reads TGTGCCAGCAGTTCCCGGGACAGGGGGCCCTACACCTTC.

The chain recombines TRBV29-1 with TRBJ2-7; 7 bases line up with TRBD1. There are 13 residues in the CDR3. With V trimmed by 3 bases and J by 2 bases, 4 bases remained unmatched. In germline, CDR1 is SQVTM, CDR2 ANQGSEA. In DNA, the CDR3 is TGCAGCGTTGAGAAGGACAGGCCCTACGAGCAGTACTTC. It encodes CSVEKDRPYEQYF.

In its sample, this clone was seen once. V usage is TRBV6-5 and J usage is TRBJ1-2; TRBD1 aligns across 8 bases. The ends lost 4 bases at V and 7 bases at J; junction bases unmatched: 8. Germline lookup yields CDR1 MNHEY and CDR2 SVGAGI. This CDR3 has 14 amino acids. CDR3 loop: CASSSWTGKSGYTF. CDR3 nucleotides: TGTGCCAGCAGTTCCTGGACAGGGAAGAGTGGCTACACCTTC.

The chain uses TRBV12-3 or TRBV12-4 and TRBJ1-2, with D hard to call. The V end was cut by 5 bases, the J end by 3 bases, with 10 bases between. This CDR3 contains 13 residues. CDR3 sequence: CASSPLGHYGYTF. In DNA form, the CDR3 reads TGTGCCAGCAGTCCACTTGGGCACTATGGCTACACCTTC.

V usage is TRBV6-6 and J usage is TRBJ1-2, with TRBD1 as a possible D gene (6 bases). There are 13 residues in the CDR3. Per germline, CDR1 MNHNY and CDR2 SVGAGI (reference sequence). Trimming pared 5 bases from V and 6 bases from J, leaving 13 bases between. The CDR3 nucleotides read TGTGCCAGCAGTATACAGGGTAGGGATGGCTACACCTTC. Its protein is CASSIQGRDGYTF.

This chain uses TRBV18 with TRBJ1-5; D is undetermined. This CDR3 is 13 amino acids long. Trimming removed 2 bases at V and 4 bases at J, with 6 bases between. Germline V gene data show CDR1 as KGHSH and CDR2 as LQKENI. The CDR3 bases are TGTGCCAGCTCACCAACTTCTAATCAGCCCCAGCATTTT. Residues: CASSPTSNQPQHF.

The chain recombines TRBV29-1 with TRBJ1-1; D might be TRBD1 (6 bases). CDR3 length: 14 residues. Germline assignment: CDR1 SQVTM and CDR2 ANQGSEA. The V end was cut by 5 bases, the J end by 5 bases, with 18 bases between. CDR3 amino acids: CSVWQGRAETEAFF. DNA for the CDR3: TGCAGCGTTTGGCAGGGGCGCGCGGAAACTGAAGCTTTCTTT.

This chain joins TRBV4-1 and TRBJ2-1, with D uncertain. In germline, CDR1 is MGHRA, CDR2 YSYEKL. V was trimmed by 0 bases and J by 0 bases, leaving 9 bases between them. This CDR3 spans 16 amino acids. CDR3 nucleotides: TGCGCCAGCAGCCAAGATTTATGGAGCTCCTACAATGAGCAGTTCTTC. It encodes CASSQDLWSSYNEQFF.